This T cell receptor (beta chain) was captured in a study of T cells in Graves' hyperthyroidism and ophthalmopathy (dated by TCRdb to between 2017 and 2020). General notes on the study: Peripheral blood was sampled at the time of initial diagnosis, prior to any treatment. TCR V-J signatures able to tell the groups apart were searched for in a discovery cohort of 95 or so patients, of whom 40 to 45 had Graves' ophthalmopathy and around 56 had stable Graves' hyperthyroidism. Whether ophthalmopathy could be predicted prospectively was tested in an independent validation cohort made up of about 18 hyperthyroidism patients plus 17 patients who later progressed to ophthalmopathy. The 100 or so discovery patients were randomly split 7:3 into training and test sets. Thyroid tissue and blood T-cell repertoires from roughly 6 Graves' hyperthyroidism patients were also compared in the study. After blood sampling, hyperthyroidism patients were treated with methimazole at a starting dose of 30 mg daily, and ophthalmopathy patients were treated with high-dose intravenous methylprednisolone. The paper reports TCR Vbeta CDR3 sequencing of approximately 130 peripheral blood samples: approximately 41 ophthalmopathy, fewer than 80 hyperthyroidism and approximately 17 progressor patients.

Study-wide conclusions, independent of this receptor: A 13 V-J signature model separated ophthalmopathy from stable hyperthyroidism, with around 91% sensitivity and 81.08% specificity in cross-validation and 80%/75% in testing. In validation, progression to ophthalmopathy was predicted by the model with nearly 71% sensitivity and nearly 75% specificity, a median of roughly 6 months before onset. No statistical method was used to set the sample size in advance, and investigators knew the group allocation. Blood samples also contained most of the expanded thyroid clonotypes (frequency above 0.001), which suggests that blood repertoires may reflect thyroid immune responses.

Ophthalmopathy patients had moderately to severely active disease, Clinical Activity Score of at least 3, NOSPECS grade of at least 4, and duration under 3 months. Patients with uncontrolled infections, other autoimmune diseases, pregnancy or lactation were excluded. Diagnoses were based on clinical symptoms, serum thyroxine and TRAb, thyroid ultrasound and orbital computed tomography. Ficoll-Paque density gradient centrifugation was used to isolate PBMCs from 8.5 to 10 ml of fresh peripheral blood. Total RNA was extracted using Trizol reagent, and RNA quality was assessed on an Agilent 2100 Bioanalyzer. In regard to this clonotype: The specificity of this receptor is unknown. No base quality information exists; no much larger clone differs at one position.

In the germline V gene, CDR1 corresponds to SGHTA and CDR2 to FQGNSA. The trim is 3 bases for V and 6 bases for J, with a gap of 12 bases between the germline ends. The CDR3 goes from the cysteine to the phenylalanine over 13 residues. Only the CDR3 portion is preserved as DNA: 39 bases, with reading frame beginning at the first base. The TCR beta CDR3 regions were amplified from the RNA transcripts. The first round of RT-PCR for the TCR CDR3 was performed with the HTBI primer set and the Qiagen OneStep RT-PCR kit. Libraries were constructed in a second round of multiplex PCR, after which size selection and purification were carried out. Paired-end sequencing of the libraries was performed with 100 bp reads on an Illumina HiSeq2000. The paper's data handling went like this. Raw data were processed with SOAPnuke, discarding reads with adapters, uncalled bases, mean Phred below 15, or no exact constant-primer or identifier match. COPE v1.2.5 was used to merge high-quality paired reads, and clonotypes were defined as unique nucleotide sequences. MiTCR v1.1 was used to align clonotypes to the IMGT TRBV, TRBD and TRBJ reference segments. The analysis was restricted to V-J combinations with a frequency above 0.0001, which together covered 99.2% of the repertoires. The TCS score was defined as the ratio of F50 (clonal expansion) to E x V (chaos), calculated using BLOSUM62-based TCRdist between CDR3 peptides within each V-J. Welch's t-statistics and random forest reduced approximately 520 V-J features to some 14, which were used in a naive Bayes classifier (R e1071). TCRdb trimmed public reads at Q25 via fastp, called clones via MiXCR and kept in-frame beta chains. A single entry per CDR3 protein holds the most common genes and DNA from its merged rows. TCRdb's processing, not the authors' own work, is the source of the V and J calls. Counted in this sample were about 270,000 distinct CDR3 sequences; approximately 25% of them appeared once. The leading ten clones occupy 30% to 40% of the sample.

The sequence was collected from a woman between 35 and 50 years old with Graves' ophthalmopathy. The sequence is built from TRBV7-2 and TRBJ2-7; matching of 5 bases hints at TRBD2 as the D gene. Sequenced input: blood. The base sequence is TGTGCCAGCAGCTTCGGGGAAAAGGGCGAGCAGTACTTC. Translated, it reads CASSFGEKGEQYF.